This note documents a single TCR beta chain sequence. Its antigen remains unidentified. The entry originates in a study of beta chain features in type 1 diabetes. Study findings and constraints: When VDJ junctions were examined, type 1 diabetes patients showed fewer insertions and more deletions. Shorter templates might be favored by PCR, equally in patients and controls. Overrepresentation of cells with high TCR expression could result from cDNA sequencing. Naive, central memory and regulatory TCRB repertoires appeared more similar among patients than healthy donors.

The CDR3 has 13 amino acids. The germline gives CDR1 SGHTA, CDR2 FQGNSA. Trimming took 4 bases from V and 6 from J; bases not matched to a gene: 4. The investigators reverse transcribed all of the isolated RNA, so they sequenced expressed TCRB transcripts. The method was immunoSEQ multiplex PCR; TCRdb's version includes in-frame clones alone and lacks a portion of them. The table has 35,000 to 50,000 clones, approximately 51% seen once. This sequence was found in a woman under 40 in good health. The sample taken for sequencing was stem cell memory CD4+ T cells from blood. The chain carries TRBV7-2 and TRBJ2-7; 9 positions agree with TRBD2. The CDR3 DNA reads as TGTGCCAGCAGCTCTGCGGGAGGGCGCGAGCAGTACTTC. This sequence encodes CASSSAGGREQYF. Drawing the rest from reference TRBV7-2 and TRBJ2-7, the complete variable domain is GAGVSQSPSNKVTEKGKDVELRCDPISGHTALYWYRQSLGQGLEFLIYFQGNSAPDKSGLPSDRFSAERTGGSVSTLTIQRTQQEDSAVYLCASSSAGGREQYFGPGTRLTVT.